The 24 T cell receptor beta chains listed next were all sequenced from one sample in a study of blood T cell repertoires in COVID-19 (TCRdb year 2020). Libraries came from the immunoSEQ multiplex PCR assay. TCRdb's version of the immuneACCESS table is confined to in-frame rearrangements and falls short of the full clone set. An unresolved V gene accounts for under half of the shortfall where checked; the remainder is of unknown origin. For this sample the table gives about 150,000 clones, of which roughly 72% were detected only once. Jointly, the top ten make up 3.7% of the sample. The sample was peripheral blood. These receptors were obtained from a woman over 75 with acute or convalescent COVID-19.

This clone was counted between two and nine times. The rearrangement uses TRBV18 and TRBJ2-7; a weak D match, TRBD2 (6 bases). Germline V gives CDR1 KGHSH, CDR2 LQKENI. CDR3 length: 13 amino acids. Trimming removed 6 bases at V and 6 bases at J, with 15 bases between. The CDR3 coding sequence is TGTGCCAGCTCCCGGGACTCCCAGGGCGAGCAGTACTTC. Its protein product is CASSRDSQGEQYF.

This clone appeared a few times. The genes are TRBV6-2 or TRBV6-3 and TRBJ1-5; TRBD1 matches at 7 bases. The V segment lost 4 bases and the J segment 10 bases; nucleotides outside the gene matches: 13. CDR1 and CDR2 from the germline V gene are MNHEY and SVGEGT. This CDR3 has 15 amino acids. In DNA, the CDR3 is TGTGCCAGCAGTTGGGGGGACAGTGGCAAGAGACCCCAGCATTTT. This translates into CASSWGDSGKRPQHF.

This clone was counted between two and nine times. The V and J genes are TRBV18 and TRBJ1-6; maybe TRBD1 (5 bases). CDR3 length equals 18 residues. Germline V gene data show CDR1 as KGHSH and CDR2 as LQKENI. Trimming took 2 bases from V and 7 from J, leaving 21 bases between them. The DNA for the CDR3 is TGTGCCAGCTCACCAACAGGATCGAGCAAGGTTTGGAATTCACCCCTCCACTTT. This gives the protein CASSPTGSSKVWNSPLHF. Variable domain in full (rest from reference TRBV18 and TRBJ1-6): NAGVMQNPRHLVRRRGQEARLRCSPMKGHSHVYWYRQLPEEGLKFMVYLQKENIIDESGMPKERFSAEFPKEGPSILRIQQVVRGDSAAYFCASSPTGSSKVWNSPLHFGNGTRLTVT.

This sequence joins TRBV7-9 and TRBJ1-2, with D possibly being TRBD1 (5 bases). Germline V lookup: CDR1 SEHNR, CDR2 FQNEAQ (reference sequence). Trimming stripped 2 bases from V and 4 bases from J, with 11 bases between. The CDR3 has 14 residues. The CDR3 region is CASSLRQSPYGYTF. The CDR3 coding sequence is TGTGCCAGCAGCTTAAGACAGAGCCCCTATGGCTACACCTTC.

This chain joins TRBV29-1 and TRBJ2-1; 13 bases map to TRBD2. Looked up from germline, CDR1 is SQVTM and CDR2 is ANQGSEA. Unmatched junction bases numbered 6, after V lost 3 bases and J lost 7 bases. CDR3 length: 15 residues. The CDR3 reads CSVEGTSGNKNEQFF. The CDR3 DNA reads TGCAGCGTTGAGGGGACTAGCGGGAACAAGAATGAGCAGTTCTTC.

This clone has only one observation. The chain joins TRBV6-5 to TRBJ2-5, with 10 bases aligning to TRBD2. This CDR3 is built from 14 residues. J was trimmed by 5 bases and V by 5 bases; bases with no gene match: 5. The germline V gene encodes CDR1 MNHEY and CDR2 SVGAGI. The CDR3 nucleotides are TGTGCCAGCAGTAGCGGGGGGGCGGGTGAGACCCAGTACTTC. Translating gives CASSSGGAGETQYF.

The rearrangement links TRBV18 to TRBJ2-1; 9 bases fit TRBD1. The CDR3 consists of 17 residues. V shed 1 base, J shed 3 bases, and the junction held 7 bases outside the gene matches. In germline, CDR1 is KGHSH, CDR2 LQKENI. The CDR3 reads CASSPLSSGQGYNEQFF. CDR3 nucleotide sequence: TGTGCCAGCTCACCACTCTCCTCGGGACAGGGCTACAATGAGCAGTTCTTC.

The chain combines TRBV9 with TRBJ2-1; 7 bases fit TRBD2. Looked up from germline, CDR1 is SGDLS and CDR2 is YYNGEE. With 4 bases clipped from V and 6 bases from J, the junction kept 7 bases outside the gene matches. The CDR3 consists of 14 residues. CDR3 nucleotides: TGTGCCAGCAGCCGGAATCCGGGGGGCAATGAGCAGTTCTTC. This codes for CASSRNPGGNEQFF.

The rearrangement links TRBV7-2 to TRBJ2-1, with TRBD2 matching 9 bases. The CDR3 sequence is 14 residues long. The V gene's germline CDR1 is SGHTA and CDR2 FQGNSA. After removal of 5 bases from V and 6 bases from J, the junction contained 5 bases not matched to a gene. The CDR3 DNA follows: TGTGCCAGCAGCAGTGGGACTAGCCGCAATGAGCAGTTCTTC. It specifies CASSSGTSRNEQFF. Combining the CDR3 with reference TRBV7-2 and TRBJ2-1 gives the whole variable domain GAGVSQSPSNKVTEKGKDVELRCDPISGHTALYWYRQSLGQGLEFLIYFQGNSAPDKSGLPSDRFSAERTGGSVSTLTIQRTQQEDSAVYLCASSSGTSRNEQFFGPGTRLTVL.

This chain connects TRBV6-6 to TRBJ2-5; TRBD2 matches at 9 bases. Germline V gene lookup returns CDR1 MNHNY and CDR2 SVGAGI (reference sequence). This CDR3 has 22 residues. V trimming: 5 bases; J trimming: 3 bases; junction bases outside the gene matches: 28. In nucleotides, the CDR3 is TGTGCCAGCAGTCAGAACTTTGCCCCGGTGGAGCGGGGGGACGAACTTAAAGAGACCCAGTACTTC. This translates into CASSQNFAPVERGDELKETQYF.

The J gene is TRBJ2-3, the V gene TRBV3-1 (or the pseudogene TRBV3-2); D unresolved. CDR3 size: 14 residues. V lost 0 bases, J lost 4 bases, and 8 bases lay in between. Germline V gene data show CDR1 as LGHDT and CDR2 as YNNKEL (reference sequence). The CDR3, as DNA: TGTGCCAGCAGCCAAGAATCCGGTTCAGATACGCAGTATTTT. Translated, it gives CASSQESGSDTQYF.

The chain links TRBV15 to TRBJ2-1; D may be TRBD1 (6 bases). The CDR3 sequence is 15 residues long. The V end was cut by 7 bases, the J end by 6 bases, with 19 bases between. Germline lookup yields CDR1 LNHNV and CDR2 YYDKDF (reference sequence). The CDR3 is CATTGGQFNSNEQFF. The CDR3 coding sequence is TGTGCCACCACCGGAGGACAGTTCAATAGCAATGAGCAGTTCTTC.

The chain carries TRBV10-3 and TRBJ2-2; 8 bases map to TRBD1. V shed 0 bases, J shed 4 bases, and the junction held 13 bases outside the gene matches. The CDR3 length is 19 residues. Germline-derived CDR1 and CDR2 are ENHRY and SYGVKD. CDR3 DNA: TGTGCCATCAGTGAGTCCTGGACCGGGGGACAGGACGTCACCGGGGAGCTGTTTTTT. It encodes CAISESWTGGQDVTGELFF.

This chain connects TRBV6-5 to TRBJ2-7; a weak D match, TRBD2 (6 bases). CDR1 and CDR2 from the germline V gene are MNHEY and SVGAGI. V was trimmed by 0 bases and J by 3 bases, leaving 12 bases between them. The CDR3 runs 15 residues. DNA for the CDR3: TGTGCCAGCAGTTACTCTAGCGGTTCCCACTACGAGCAGTACTTC. This sequence encodes CASSYSSGSHYEQYF.

The chain joins TRBV5-1 to TRBJ2-7; 9 bases agree with TRBD1. This CDR3 is built from 15 residues. V lost 4 bases and J lost 6; bases outside the gene matches: 11. CDR1 SGHRS and CDR2 YFSETQ come from the germline V gene. Written as DNA, the CDR3 is TGCGCCAGCAGCACAACCGGGACAGGGTGGGGCGAGCAGTACTTC. It specifies CASSTTGTGWGEQYF.

The rearrangement links TRBV5-6 to TRBJ1-6; 7 bases line up with TRBD1. Germline lookup yields CDR1 SGHDT and CDR2 YYEEEE. With 1 base clipped from V and 10 bases from J, the junction kept 8 bases outside the gene matches. The CDR3 is made up of 15 amino acids. The CDR3 region is CASSLWGTVGSPLHF. The CDR3 DNA sequence: TGTGCCAGCAGCTTGTGGGGGACAGTAGGGTCACCCCTCCACTTT.

The V call is TRBV4-2, the J call TRBJ2-3; 8 nucleotides align to TRBD2. This CDR3 spans 15 amino acids. Germline V gene sequence: CDR1 LGHNA, CDR2 YNFKEQ. The ends lost 0 bases at V and 3 bases at J; junction bases unmatched: 2. CDR3 loop: CASSQDASGTDTQYF. The DNA of the CDR3 is TGTGCCAGCAGCCAAGATGCTAGCGGGACAGATACGCAGTATTTT.

Comments on this clone: Different DNA sequences within this sample yield the same CDR3. This chain uses TRBV7-9 with TRBJ1-3; 8 nucleotides agree with TRBD1. CDR1 is SEHNR, CDR2 FQNEAQ, per germline (reference sequence). This CDR3 spans 15 amino acids. Germline trimming cut 1 base from V and 7 bases from J; bases unmatched to any gene: 6. In nucleotides, the CDR3 is TGTGCCAGCAGCTTAGGAGGACAGGGTAGGAACACCATATATTTT. Its translation: CASSLGGQGRNTIYF.

The CDR3 sequence is CASSIRWDSPNEQFF. The CDR3 DNA sequence: TGTGCCAGTAGTATAAGGTGGGACAGCCCCAATGAGCAGTTCTTC. This chain uses TRBV19 with TRBJ2-1; TRBD1 matches at 7 bases. The V and J ends lost 2 bases and 6 bases, in that order; junction bases with no gene match: 7. The CDR3 is 15 amino acids. The germline V gene has CDR1 LNHDA and CDR2 SQIVND (reference sequence).

This sequence joins TRBV12-5 and TRBJ2-5; 9 bases line up with TRBD1. The CDR3 contains 14 residues. Looked up from germline, CDR1 is LGHNT and CDR2 is FRNRAP. Losses at the gene ends were 5 bases for V and 4 bases for J; bases not matched to a gene: 5. The CDR3 DNA sequence: TGTGCTAGTGGTCCACAGGGGGCGGGAGAGACCCAGTACTTC. Translating it yields CASGPQGAGETQYF.

Only a few counts were recorded for this clone. The V gene is TRBV12-3 or TRBV12-4, the J gene TRBJ1-2, with D unresolved. The V and J ends lost 1 base and 3 bases respectively, with 6 bases between them. CDR3 length: 13 amino acids. The CDR3 protein is CASSLGSYYGYTF. The CDR3 region has the DNA TGTGCCAGCAGTTTAGGTTCCTACTATGGCTACACCTTC.

This chain joins TRBV9 and TRBJ2-7; D is ambiguous. This CDR3 has 14 residues. Germline values: CDR1 SGDLS, CDR2 YYNGEE. Trimming left V 2 bases short and J 0 bases short, with 9 bases between. CDR3 nucleotide sequence: TGTGCCAGCAGCGTCCAGGTTAGCTCCTACGAGCAGTACTTC. Translation gives CASSVQVSSYEQYF.

This clone was detected only once. Possible read error: a much larger clone is one base away. The V call is TRBV7-2, the J call TRBJ1-1; 7 bases are shared with TRBD1. Trimming cost V 3 bases and J 1 base; bases outside gene matches: 2. The CDR3 is 14 amino acids. Germline CDR1 SGHTA, CDR2 FQGNSA. CDR3 nucleotides: TGTGCCAGCAGCTTCGACAGGGCGAACACTGAAGCTTTCTTT. Translating gives CASSFDRANTEAFF.

The CDR3: CASSGSQGQEDEKLFF. The CDR3 nucleotides are TGTGCCAGCAGCGGCTCTCAGGGACAGGAAGATGAAAAACTGTTTTTT. The V call is TRBV21-1, the J call TRBJ1-4; the table names TRBD1, a call not compared with the DNA. TRBV21-1 is a documented pseudogene. The CDR3 sequence is 16 residues long.